This T cell receptor beta chain derives from a study of T cell repertoires in cytomegalovirus infection. Each CDR3 protein gets one entry after TCRdb re-called the reads with MiXCR. This table holds around 900,000 distinct CDR3 sequences, around 30% found once. CDR3 length equals 14 residues. This clonotype turned up a few times. What it binds is unknown. One end of the junction varies from germline; a read error may be responsible. The chain has TRBV12-3 or TRBV12-4 and TRBJ1-4, with TRBD1 matching over 8 bases. The receptor comes from a human donor in good health (CMV status not recorded). Some clones in this sample may be carry-over from other donors' samples. Sequenced material: cultured CD8+ T cells from PBMCs, taken from culture after CMV antigen stimulation. CDR3 in DNA: TGTGCCAGCAGTGCCAGGGGGCCTAATCAAAAACTGTTTTTT. Its translation: CASSARGPNQKLFF.